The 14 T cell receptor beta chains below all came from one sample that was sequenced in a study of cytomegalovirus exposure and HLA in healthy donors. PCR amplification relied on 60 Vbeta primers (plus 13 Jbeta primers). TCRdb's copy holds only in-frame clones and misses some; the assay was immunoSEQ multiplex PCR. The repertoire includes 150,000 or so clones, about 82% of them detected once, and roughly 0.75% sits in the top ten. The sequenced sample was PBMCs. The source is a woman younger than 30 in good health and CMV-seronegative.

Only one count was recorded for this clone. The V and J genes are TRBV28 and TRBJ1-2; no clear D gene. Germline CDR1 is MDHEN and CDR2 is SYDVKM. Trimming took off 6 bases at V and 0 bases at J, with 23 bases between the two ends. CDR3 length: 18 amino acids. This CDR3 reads CASRRHSFGSTSNYGYTF. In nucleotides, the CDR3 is TGTGCCAGCAGACGTCATTCGTTCGGGTCCACCTCTAACTATGGCTACACCTTC.

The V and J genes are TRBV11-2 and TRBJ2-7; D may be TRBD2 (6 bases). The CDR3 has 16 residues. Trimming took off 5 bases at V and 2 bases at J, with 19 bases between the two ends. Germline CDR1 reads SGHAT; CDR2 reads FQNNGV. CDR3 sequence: CASSTLGEALTYEQYF. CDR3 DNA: TGTGCCAGCAGCACCTTGGGGGAGGCCCTCACCTACGAGCAGTACTTC. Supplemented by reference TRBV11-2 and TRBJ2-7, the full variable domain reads EAGVAQSPRYKIIEKRQSVAFWCNPISGHATLYWYQQILGQGPKLLIQFQNNGVVDDSQLPKDRFSAERLKGVDSTLKIQPAKLEDSAVYLCASSTLGEALTYEQYFGPGTRLTVT.

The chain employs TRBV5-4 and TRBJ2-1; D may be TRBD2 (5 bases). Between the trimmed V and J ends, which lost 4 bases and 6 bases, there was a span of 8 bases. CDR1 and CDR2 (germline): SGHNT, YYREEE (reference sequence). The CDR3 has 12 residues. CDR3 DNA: TGTGCCAGCAGCCGAGGACTCAATGAGCAGTTCTTC. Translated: CASSRGLNEQFF. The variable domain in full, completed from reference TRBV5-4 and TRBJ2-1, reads ETGVTQSPTHLIKTRGQQVTLRCSSQSGHNTVSWYQQALGQGPQFIFQYYREEENGRGNFPPRFSGLQFPNYSSELNVNALELDDSALYLCASSRGLNEQFFGPGTRLTVL.

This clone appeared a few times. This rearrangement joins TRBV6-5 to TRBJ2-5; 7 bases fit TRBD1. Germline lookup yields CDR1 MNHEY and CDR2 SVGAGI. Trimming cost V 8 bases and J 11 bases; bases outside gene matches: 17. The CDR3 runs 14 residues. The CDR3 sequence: CASRPGTALREQYF. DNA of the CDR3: TGTGCCAGCCGACCCGGGACAGCCCTGAGGGAGCAGTACTTC.

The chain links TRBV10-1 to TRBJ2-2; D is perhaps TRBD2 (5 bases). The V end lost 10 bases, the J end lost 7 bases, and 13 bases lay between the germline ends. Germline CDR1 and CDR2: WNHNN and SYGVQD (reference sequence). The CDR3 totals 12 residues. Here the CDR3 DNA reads TGCGCCACCTCTGACGGGATCGGGGAGCTGTTTTTT. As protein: CATSDGIGELFF.

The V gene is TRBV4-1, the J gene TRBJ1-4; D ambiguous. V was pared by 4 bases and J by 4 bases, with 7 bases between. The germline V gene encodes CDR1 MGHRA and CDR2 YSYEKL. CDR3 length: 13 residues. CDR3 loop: CASSLALNEKLFF. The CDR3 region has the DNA TGCGCCAGCAGCCTGGCCCTTAATGAAAAACTGTTTTTT.

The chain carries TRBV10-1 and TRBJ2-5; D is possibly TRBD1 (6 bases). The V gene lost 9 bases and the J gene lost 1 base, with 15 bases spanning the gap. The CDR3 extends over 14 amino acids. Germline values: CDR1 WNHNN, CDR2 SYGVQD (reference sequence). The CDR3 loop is CARTTGQTQETQYF. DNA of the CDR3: TGCGCCAGGACTACCGGACAGACCCAAGAGACCCAGTACTTC.

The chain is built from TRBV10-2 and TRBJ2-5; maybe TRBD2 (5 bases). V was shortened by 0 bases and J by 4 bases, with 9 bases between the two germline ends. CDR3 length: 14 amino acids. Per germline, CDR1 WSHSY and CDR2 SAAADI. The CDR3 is CASSESEVPETQYF. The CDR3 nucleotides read TGCGCCAGCAGTGAGTCGGAGGTACCAGAGACCCAGTACTTC.

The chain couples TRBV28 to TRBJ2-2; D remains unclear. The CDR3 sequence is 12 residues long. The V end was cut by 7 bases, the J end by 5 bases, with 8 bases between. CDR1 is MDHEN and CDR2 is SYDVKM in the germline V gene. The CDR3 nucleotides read TGTGCCAGCACGCGGCGGACCGGGGAGCTGTTTTTT. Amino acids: CASTRRTGELFF.

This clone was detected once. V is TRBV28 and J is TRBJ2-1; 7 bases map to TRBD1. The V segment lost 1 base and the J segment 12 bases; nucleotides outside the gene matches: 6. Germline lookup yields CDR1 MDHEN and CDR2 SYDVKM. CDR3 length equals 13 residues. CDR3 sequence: CASSLSQGVGQFF. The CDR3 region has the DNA TGTGCCAGCAGTTTATCGCAGGGGGTAGGGCAGTTCTTC.

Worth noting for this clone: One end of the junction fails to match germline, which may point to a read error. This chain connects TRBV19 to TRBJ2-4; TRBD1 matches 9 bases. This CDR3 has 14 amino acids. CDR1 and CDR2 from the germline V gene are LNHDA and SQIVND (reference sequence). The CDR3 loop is CASSKQGAGVLPNF. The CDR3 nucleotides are TGTGCCAGTAGCAAACAGGGGGCGGGGGTTCTCCCTAATTTC.

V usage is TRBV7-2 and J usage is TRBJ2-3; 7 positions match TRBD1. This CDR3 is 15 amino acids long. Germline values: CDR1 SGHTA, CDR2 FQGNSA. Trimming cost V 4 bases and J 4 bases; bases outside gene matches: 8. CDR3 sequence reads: CASSSGQVPADTQYF. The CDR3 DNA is TGTGCCAGCAGCTCCGGACAGGTTCCGGCAGATACGCAGTATTTT.

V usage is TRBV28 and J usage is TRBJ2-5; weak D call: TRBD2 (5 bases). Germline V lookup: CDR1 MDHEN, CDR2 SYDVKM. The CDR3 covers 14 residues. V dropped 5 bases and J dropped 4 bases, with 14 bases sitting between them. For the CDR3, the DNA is TGTGCCAGCAGTCCCCAACTAGGAGGAGAGACCCAGTACTTC. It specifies CASSPQLGGETQYF.

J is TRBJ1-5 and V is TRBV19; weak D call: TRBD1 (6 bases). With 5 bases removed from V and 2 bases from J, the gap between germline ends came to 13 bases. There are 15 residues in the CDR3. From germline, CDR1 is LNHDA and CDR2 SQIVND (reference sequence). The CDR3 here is CASSPLRQGNQPQHF. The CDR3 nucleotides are TGTGCCAGTAGTCCCCTCCGACAGGGCAATCAGCCCCAGCATTTT.